This paragraph covers one T cell receptor (beta chain) sequence. This entry belongs to a study of somatic mutations in cytotoxic T cells in rheumatoid arthritis. Study in general: Immediately following diagnosis and ahead of any treatment, patient blood (approximately 30 ml EDTA) was drawn. Using a FACSAria II or Sony SH800, a portion of the V beta antibody-stained T-cell populations were flow-sorted at nearly 100% purity, and among those populations were V beta1+ cells that were then sequenced for TCRB.

Sequencing was performed with immunoSEQ multiplex PCR; in TCRdb, only in-frame clones are kept and a portion is missing. Here the sample spans 15,000 to 20,000 clones, around 82% being singletons. In germline, CDR1 is MDHEN, CDR2 SYDVKM. Trimming cost V 5 bases and J 2 bases; bases outside gene matches: 10. The CDR3 sequence is 16 residues long. Source material: CD8+ T cells sorted from blood. This TCR was sampled from a woman aged 45-65 years with rheumatoid arthritis. The V gene is TRBV28, the J gene TRBJ2-7, with 9 bases fitting TRBD2. The CDR3 nucleotides are TGTGCCAGCAGTCTCGTCCCGGGACTAGCCCCCTACGAGCAGTACTTC. Translated: CASSLVPGLAPYEQYF. Complete variable domain (other parts from reference TRBV28 and TRBJ2-7): DVKVTQSSRYLVKRTGEKVFLECVQDMDHENMFWYRQDPGLGLRLIYFSYDVKMKEKGDIPEGYSVSREKKERFSLILESASTNQTSMYLCASSLVPGLAPYEQYFGPGTRLTVT.